This T cell receptor beta chain originates from a study of control samples from healthy donors and cancer patients. Per germline, CDR1 SGHNT and CDR2 YYREEE (reference sequence). The CDR3 spans 14 residues. The V and J ends lost 0 bases and 2 bases respectively, with 8 bases between them. Assay: immunoSEQ multiplex PCR; the TCRdb copy retains only in-frame clones and omits some. The sample lists about 25,000 clones, 85% occurring once. Sequenced input: PBMCs. This clonotype was obtained from a woman aged 60 to 75 with head and neck cancer. This chain joins TRBV5-4 and TRBJ2-5; D not resolved. The DNA of the CDR3 is TGTGCCAGCAGCTTGGAACTGGGACAAGAGACCCAGTACTTC. Amino acid sequence: CASSLELGQETQYF.